The 15 T cell receptor beta chains in this list originate from one sample, sequenced in a study of OX40 agonist ivuxolimab in advanced cancers. This table comes from immunoSEQ multiplex PCR, and its TCRdb copy is limited to in-frame clones, with some not included. The sample includes some 11,000 clones, roughly 89% of them seen just once. The sequenced sample was CD4+ or CD8+ T cells sorted from blood, obtained in a trial of the OX40 agonist ivuxolimab. The origin of the receptors is an adult with an advanced solid tumor such as melanoma, head and neck, liver or kidney cancer.

V and J are TRBV7-6 and TRBJ1-6; weak D call: TRBD1 (5 bases). The V and J ends lost 4 bases and 7 bases respectively, with 5 bases between them. The CDR3 extends over 12 amino acids. Germline lookup yields CDR1 SGHVS and CDR2 FNYEAQ. CDR3 in amino acids: CASSSGNSPLHF. For the CDR3, the DNA is TGTGCCAGCAGCTCAGGGAATTCACCCCTCCACTTT.

In its sample, this clone was seen a few times. The V and J genes are TRBV29-1 and TRBJ2-2; D is unclear. The CDR3 length is 13 residues. The V end lost 2 bases, the J end lost 5 bases, and 9 bases lay between the germline ends. Germline V gene data show CDR1 as SQVTM and CDR2 as ANQGSEA. The CDR3 bases are TGCAGCGTTGAATTGTCAGGTACCGGGGAGCTGTTTTTT. Translating it yields CSVELSGTGELFF.

The V and J genes are TRBV19 and TRBJ1-1; D unclear. V was pared by 8 bases and J by 4 bases, with 5 bases between. The CDR3 extends over 10 amino acids. Germline loops: CDR1 LNHDA, CDR2 SQIVND (reference sequence). The CDR3 protein is CASGFTEAFF. The CDR3 DNA reads as TGTGCCAGTGGATTCACTGAAGCTTTCTTT. The full variable domain, rest sourced from reference TRBV19 and TRBJ1-1, is DGGITQSPKYLFRKEGQNVTLSCEQNLNHDAMYWYRQDPGQGLRLIYYSQIVNDFQKGDIAEGYSVSREKKESFPLTVTSAQKNPTAFYLCASGFTEAFFGQGTRLTVV.

The chain combines TRBV6-6 with TRBJ1-5; D is undetermined. Germline values: CDR1 MNHNY, CDR2 SVGAGI (reference sequence). There are 11 residues in the CDR3. The ends were cut back, 7 bases at V and 3 bases at J, with 4 bases in the middle. DNA for the CDR3: TGTGCCAGCAAAGACAATCAGCCCCAGCATTTT. It is translated as CASKDNQPQHF.

The chain links TRBV6-1 to TRBJ1-4; possible D gene TRBD1, 6 bases. V lost 3 bases and J 3 bases, leaving 14 bases between the germline ends. Germline assignment: CDR1 MNHNS and CDR2 SASEGT. There are 16 residues in the CDR3. CDR3 loop: CASSEGATGPNEKLFF. The CDR3 nucleotides are TGTGCCAGCAGTGAGGGGGCGACGGGCCCTAATGAAAAACTGTTTTTT.

The chain combines TRBV4-3 with TRBJ2-2; D possibly corresponds to TRBD1 (6 bases). CDR1 LGHNA and CDR2 YSLEER come from the germline V gene. This CDR3 contains 13 residues. The germline V and J ends were trimmed by 3 bases and 9 bases, with 11 bases remaining between them. CDR3 DNA sequence: TGCGCCAGCAGCCAGTCAGGGGATCGGGAGCTGTTTTTT. Its protein is CASSQSGDRELFF.

This chain connects TRBV9 to TRBJ2-3; 12 nucleotides align to TRBD2. Germline trimming cut 4 bases from V and 2 bases from J; bases unmatched to any gene: 8. The germline CDR1 and CDR2 sequences are SGDLS and YYNGEE. This CDR3 comprises 17 residues. The CDR3 loop reads CASSPHLAGGPTDTQYF. As DNA, the CDR3 is TGTGCCAGCAGCCCCCACCTAGCGGGAGGGCCCACAGATACGCAGTATTTT.

The chain recombines TRBV5-1 with TRBJ1-3; TRBD1 is a possible D gene (5 bases). The V gene lost 5 bases and the J gene lost 1 base, with 10 bases spanning the gap. Germline assignment: CDR1 SGHRS and CDR2 YFSETQ. This CDR3 has 14 residues. The CDR3 sequence: CASRLRVSGNTIYF. CDR3 in DNA: TGCGCCAGCAGACTCAGGGTTTCTGGAAACACCATATATTTT.

The gene calls are TRBV4-1 and TRBJ2-5, with 11 bases aligning to TRBD2. The end of the DNA aligns better with TRBJ2-7, so the J call may be wrong. This CDR3 spans 14 amino acids. Germline V gene sequence: CDR1 MGHRA, CDR2 YSYEKL. The CDR3 is CASSQTSGSYEQYF. CDR3 in DNA: TGCGCCAGCAGCCAAACTAGCGGGAGTTACGAGCAGTACTTC.

This rearrangement joins TRBV9 to TRBJ2-1; no clear D gene. The CDR3 sequence is 14 residues long. CDR1 is SGDLS and CDR2 is YYNGEE in the germline V gene. The V end was cut by 4 bases, the J end by 5 bases, with 13 bases between. The chain's CDR3 is CASSSHRVNNEQFF. The CDR3 DNA reads TGTGCCAGCAGCTCCCACCGCGTAAACAATGAGCAGTTCTTC.

The CDR3 loop reads CASSRDRELGYTF. The CDR3, as DNA: TGTGCCAGCAGCCGGGACAGGGAACTTGGCTACACCTTC. This rearrangement joins TRBV28 to TRBJ1-2, with 9 bases matching TRBD1. Germline trimming cut 6 bases from V and 7 bases from J; bases unmatched to any gene: 6. The CDR3 loop spans 13 amino acids. Germline lookup yields CDR1 MDHEN and CDR2 SYDVKM.

The chain combines TRBV25-1 with TRBJ1-2; weak D call: TRBD1 (5 bases). Trimming took off 7 bases at V and 6 bases at J, with 18 bases between the two ends. CDR1 MGHDK and CDR2 SYGVNS come from the germline V gene. The CDR3 covers 14 residues. The CDR3 DNA is TGTGCCAGCACCTACCCGGCGGGGGTGCATGGCTACACCTTC. Its translation: CASTYPAGVHGYTF.

The J gene is TRBJ2-7, the V gene TRBV6-5; TRBD1 is a possible D gene (5 bases). CDR1 MNHEY and CDR2 SVGAGI come from the germline V gene. The CDR3 extends over 12 amino acids. The V and J ends lost 4 bases and 3 bases respectively, with 7 bases between them. The CDR3 sequence is CASSSGIYEQYF. CDR3 sequence (DNA): TGTGCCAGCAGTTCAGGGATCTACGAGCAGTACTTC.

This rearrangement joins TRBV28 to TRBJ2-7, with 7 positions matching TRBD2. This CDR3 has 14 residues. Trimming removed 5 bases from V and 7 bases from J; junction bases left unmatched: 11. Germline V gene sequence: CDR1 MDHEN, CDR2 SYDVKM. The CDR3 nucleotides read TGTGCCAGCAGTCTACGGACGGGGGGAATAGAGCAGTACTTC. Translated: CASSLRTGGIEQYF.

In DNA form, the CDR3 reads TGTGCCAGTAGGGAGCCAGTCTCCTACGAGCAGTACTTC. Translating gives CASREPVSYEQYF. The rearrangement joins TRBV19 to TRBJ2-7, with D uncertain. The CDR3 length is 13 residues. Germline V gene sequence: CDR1 LNHDA, CDR2 SQIVND (reference sequence). Trimming removed 6 bases from V and 0 bases from J, with 9 bases in between.